The present entry profiles one T cell receptor (beta chain) with its context. The CDR3 totals 15 residues. Germline V gene data show CDR1 as LNHDA and CDR2 as SQIVND (reference sequence). V lost 5 bases, J lost 2 bases, and 13 bases lay in between. This specimen belongs to a study of OX40 agonist ivuxolimab in advanced cancers. The wider study: An agonistic human IgG2 monoclonal antibody against OX40 (CD134) was given.

TCRdb's table, derived via immunoSEQ multiplex PCR, lists solely in-frame clones and lacks some. The repertoire holds about 76,000 clones, with 75% to 90% as singletons. This chain links TRBV19 with TRBJ2-1, with D possibly being TRBD1 (7 bases). Here the sequenced sample was CD4+ or CD8+ T cells sorted from blood, taken in a trial of the OX40 agonist ivuxolimab. The TCR was taken from an adult with an advanced solid tumor such as melanoma, head and neck, liver or kidney cancer. CDR3 sequence (DNA): TGTGCCAGTAGTCGCGGGACAGCCACCTACAATGAGCAGTTCTTC. Protein product: CASSRGTATYNEQFF.